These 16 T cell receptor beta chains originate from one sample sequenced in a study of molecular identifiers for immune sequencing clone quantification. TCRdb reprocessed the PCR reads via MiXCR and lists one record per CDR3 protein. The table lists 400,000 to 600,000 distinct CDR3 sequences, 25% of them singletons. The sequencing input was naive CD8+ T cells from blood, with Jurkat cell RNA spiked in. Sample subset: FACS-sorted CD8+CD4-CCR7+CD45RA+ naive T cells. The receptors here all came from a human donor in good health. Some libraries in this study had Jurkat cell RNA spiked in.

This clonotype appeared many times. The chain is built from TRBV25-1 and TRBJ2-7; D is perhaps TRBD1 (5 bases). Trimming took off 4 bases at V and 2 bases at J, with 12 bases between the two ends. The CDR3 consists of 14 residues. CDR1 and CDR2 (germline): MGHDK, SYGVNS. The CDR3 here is CASSAGQGPYEQYF. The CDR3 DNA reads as TGTGCCAGCAGTGCCGGTCAGGGTCCCTACGAGCAGTACTTC.

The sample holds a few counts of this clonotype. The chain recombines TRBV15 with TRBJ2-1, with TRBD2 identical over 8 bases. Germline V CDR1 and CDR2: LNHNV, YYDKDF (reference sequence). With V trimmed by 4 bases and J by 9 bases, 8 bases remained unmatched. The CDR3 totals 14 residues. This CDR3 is CATSTISGVGEQFF. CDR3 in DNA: TGTGCCACCAGCACAATTAGCGGGGTGGGTGAGCAGTTCTTC.

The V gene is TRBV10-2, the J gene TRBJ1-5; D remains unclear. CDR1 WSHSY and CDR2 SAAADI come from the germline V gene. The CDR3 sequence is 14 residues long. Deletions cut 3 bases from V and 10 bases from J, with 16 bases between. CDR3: CASSDTGVIEPQHF. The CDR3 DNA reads TGCGCCAGCAGTGATACGGGAGTGATTGAACCCCAGCATTTT.

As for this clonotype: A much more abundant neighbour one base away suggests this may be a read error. CDR3 nucleotide sequence: TGCAGCGTTGAAAAGGGGAACACTGAAGCTTTCTTT. This sequence encodes CSVEKGNTEAFF. J is TRBJ1-1 and V is TRBV29-1; no definite D call. The CDR3 contains 12 residues. The ends were cut back, 2 bases at V and 1 base at J, with 5 bases in the middle. Germline assignment: CDR1 SQVTM and CDR2 ANQGSEA.

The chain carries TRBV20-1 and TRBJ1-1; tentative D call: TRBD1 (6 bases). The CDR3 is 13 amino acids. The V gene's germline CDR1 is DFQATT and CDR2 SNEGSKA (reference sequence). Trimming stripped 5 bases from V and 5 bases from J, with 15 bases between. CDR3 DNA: TGCAGTGCTCTAGGGGGATTCTGGACTGAAGCTTTCTTT. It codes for CSALGGFWTEAFF.

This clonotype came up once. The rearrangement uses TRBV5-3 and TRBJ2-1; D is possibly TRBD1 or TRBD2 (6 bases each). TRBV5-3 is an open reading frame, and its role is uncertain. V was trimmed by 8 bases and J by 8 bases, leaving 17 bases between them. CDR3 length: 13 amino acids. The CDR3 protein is CASSLGGGDEQFF. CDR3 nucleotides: TGTGCCAGCAGCCTCGGGGGCGGCGATGAGCAGTTCTTC.

CDR3 nucleotides: TGTGCCAGCGGGCCCGAAAAACTGTTTTTT. The encoded protein is CASGPEKLFF. The chain links TRBV2 to TRBJ1-4; no definite D call. The ends were cut back, 8 bases at V and 8 bases at J, with 6 bases in the middle. The germline CDR1 and CDR2 sequences are SNHLY and FYNNEI. This CDR3 contains 10 residues.

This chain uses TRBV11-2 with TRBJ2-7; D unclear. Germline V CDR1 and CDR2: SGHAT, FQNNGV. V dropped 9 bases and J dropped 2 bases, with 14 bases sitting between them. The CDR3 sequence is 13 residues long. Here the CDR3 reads CARSPSGAYEQYF. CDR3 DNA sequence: TGTGCCAGAAGCCCGTCCGGTGCCTACGAGCAGTACTTC.

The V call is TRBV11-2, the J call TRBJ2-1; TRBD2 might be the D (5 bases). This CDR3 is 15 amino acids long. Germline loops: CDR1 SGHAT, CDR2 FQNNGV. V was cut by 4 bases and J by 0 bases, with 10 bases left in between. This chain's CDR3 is CASSSGNPSYNEQFF. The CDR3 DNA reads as TGTGCCAGCAGCTCGGGAAACCCCTCCTACAATGAGCAGTTCTTC. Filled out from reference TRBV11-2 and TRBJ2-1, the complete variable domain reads EAGVAQSPRYKIIEKRQSVAFWCNPISGHATLYWYQQILGQGPKLLIQFQNNGVVDDSQLPKDRFSAERLKGVDSTLKIQPAKLEDSAVYLCASSSGNPSYNEQFFGPGTRLTVL.

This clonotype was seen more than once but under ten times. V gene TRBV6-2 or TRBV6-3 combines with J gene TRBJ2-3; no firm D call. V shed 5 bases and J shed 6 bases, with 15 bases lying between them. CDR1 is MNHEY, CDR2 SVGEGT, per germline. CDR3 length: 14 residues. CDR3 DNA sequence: TGTGCCAGCAGTGACCGACTCCAGCCGGATACGCAGTATTTT. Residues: CASSDRLQPDTQYF.

The CDR3 is CASSRTGAREEQFF. CDR3 nucleotides: TGCGCCAGCAGTCGGACAGGGGCAAGGGAGGAGCAGTTCTTC. The chain recombines TRBV4-1 with TRBJ2-1; TRBD1 matches at 9 bases. This CDR3 contains 14 residues. Germline trimming cut 6 bases from V and 10 bases from J; bases unmatched to any gene: 10. Germline V gives CDR1 MGHRA, CDR2 YSYEKL.

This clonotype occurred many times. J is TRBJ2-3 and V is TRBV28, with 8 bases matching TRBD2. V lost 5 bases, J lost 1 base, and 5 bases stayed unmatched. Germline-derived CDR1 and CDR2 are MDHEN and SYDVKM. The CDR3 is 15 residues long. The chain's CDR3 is CASSIAGRGTDTQYF. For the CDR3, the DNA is TGTGCCAGCAGTATAGCGGGAAGGGGCACAGATACGCAGTATTTT. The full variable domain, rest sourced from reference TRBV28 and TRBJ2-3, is DVKVTQSSRYLVKRTGEKVFLECVQDMDHENMFWYRQDPGLGLRLIYFSYDVKMKEKGDIPEGYSVSREKKERFSLILESASTNQTSMYLCASSIAGRGTDTQYFGPGTRLTVL.

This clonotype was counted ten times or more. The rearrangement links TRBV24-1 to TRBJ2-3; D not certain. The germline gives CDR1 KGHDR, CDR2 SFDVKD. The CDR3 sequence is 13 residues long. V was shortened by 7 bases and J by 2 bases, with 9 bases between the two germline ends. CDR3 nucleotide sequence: TGTGCCACCAGGGGCAGAAACACAGATACGCAGTATTTT. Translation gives CATRGRNTDTQYF.

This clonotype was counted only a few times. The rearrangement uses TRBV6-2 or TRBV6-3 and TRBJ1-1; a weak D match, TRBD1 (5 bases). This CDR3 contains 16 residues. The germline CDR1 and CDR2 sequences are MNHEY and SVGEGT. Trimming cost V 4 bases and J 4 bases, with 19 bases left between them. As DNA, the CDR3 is TGTGCCAGCAGTTTCCCCCCCCCTGGGGGAGGCACTGAAGCTTTCTTT. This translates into CASSFPPPGGGTEAFF.

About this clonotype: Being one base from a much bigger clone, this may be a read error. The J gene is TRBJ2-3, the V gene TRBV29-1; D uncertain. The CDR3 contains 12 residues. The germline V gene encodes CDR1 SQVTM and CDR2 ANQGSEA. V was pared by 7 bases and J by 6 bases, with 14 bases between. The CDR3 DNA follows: TGCAGCGCCCCCGATGGCATGGATACGCAGTATTTT. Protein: CSAPDGMDTQYF.

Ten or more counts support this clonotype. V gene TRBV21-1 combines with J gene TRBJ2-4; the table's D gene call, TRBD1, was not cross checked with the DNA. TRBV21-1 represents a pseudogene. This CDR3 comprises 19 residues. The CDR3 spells CASMQTGTASENYKNIQYF. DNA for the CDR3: TGTGCCAGCATGCAAACCGGGACAGCTTCCGAGAATTACAAAAACATTCAGTACTTC.